Listed below are T cell receptor beta chains from one sample, sequenced in a study of blood T cell repertoires in COVID-19. Produced via immunoSEQ multiplex PCR; TCRdb's table is partial and in-frame only. The repertoire includes some 250,000 clones, about 90% of them detected once, and over 3% sits in the top ten. The sample consisted of peripheral blood. All receptors come from a woman between 25 and 40 years old who had recovered from COVID-19. Each CDR3 is given with its conserved first and last residue. The D gene is left open where the match is weak. Clone size appears in some rows only: once, few, many, or a class for an expanded clone.

v_call	clone_size	j_call	d_call	cdr3_nt	cdr3_aa
TRBV6-5	-	TRBJ2-5	TRBD2	TGTGCCACCGCAGGACTAGCGGGCCAAGAGACCCAGTACTTC	CATAGLAGQETQYF
TRBV3-1/TRBV3-2	-	TRBJ1-2	TRBD1	TGTGCCAGCAGCCAAGATTGGGTGACAGGGGTCTATGGCTACACCTTC	CASSQDWVTGVYGYTF
TRBV6-5	once	TRBJ2-2	-	TGTGCCAGCAGAGAGAGACAGGTGATAGCCGGGGAGCTGTTTTTT	CASRERQVIAGELFF
TRBV30	-	TRBJ2-5	TRBD2	TGTGCCTGGAGTAAGACTAGCGGGGGGAAAGAGACCCAGTACTTC	CAWSKTSGGKETQYF
TRBV19	-	TRBJ1-2	-	TGTGCCAGCCATGCGGGCGCCCCCTATGGCTACACCTTC	CASHAGAPYGYTF
TRBV4-1	-	TRBJ1-1	-	TGCGCCAGCAGCCAAGACGACAGCGTCTCGGGTATGAACACTGAAGCTTTCTTT	CASSQDDSVSGMNTEAFF
TRBV7-9	-	TRBJ2-5	TRBD2	TGTGCCAGCAACCCGGGACTAGCGGGGGGGGTGAATCAAGAGACCCAGTACTTC	CASNPGLAGGVNQETQYF
TRBV11-2	-	TRBJ1-1	TRBD1	TGTGCCAGCAGCTTGGACAGGGCGGGGACTGAAGCTTTCTTT	CASSLDRAGTEAFF
TRBV18	-	TRBJ2-4	TRBD2	TGTGCCAGCTCACCGGGGACTAGCGGCACCACTCAGTACTTC	CASSPGTSGTTQYF
TRBV5-6	-	TRBJ1-1	TRBD1	TGTGCCAGCAGACCGACAGGGAGGACTGAAGCTTTCTTT	CASRPTGRTEAFF
TRBV5-1	-	TRBJ2-1	TRBD2	TGCGCCAGCAGCTACATCGCGGGGGTCTCCTACAATGAGCAGTTCTTC	CASSYIAGVSYNEQFF
TRBV6-6	-	TRBJ1-2	-	TGTGCCAGCTTCCAGGAGGGTACCTATGGCTACACCTTC	CASFQEGTYGYTF
TRBV14	few	TRBJ2-7	-	TGTGCCAGCAGCCTCAACGGCAGGATCTACGAGCAGTACTTC	CASSLNGRIYEQYF
TRBV6-4	-	TRBJ2-2	TRBD2	TGTGCCAGCAGACCGACAGCGGGGGGTCCCACCGGGGAGCTGTTTTTT	CASRPTAGGPTGELFF
TRBV7-6	-	TRBJ2-2	TRBD2	TGTGCCAGCAGCTTTGACAGCGGGGGGACCGGGGAGCTGTTTTTT	CASSFDSGGTGELFF
TRBV2	once	TRBJ1-4	TRBD1	TGTGCCAGCAATAGGGGGCCTGAAAAACTGTTTTTT	CASNRGPEKLFF
TRBV6-2/TRBV6-3	-	TRBJ2-1	TRBD2	TGTGCCAGCAGTTACTCGAGGACTAGCGGGGGGGTACACAATGAGCAGTTCTTC	CASSYSRTSGGVHNEQFF
TRBV18	-	TRBJ1-1	TRBD1	TGTGCCAGCTCATCTAACAGGGGAAACACTGAAGCTTTCTTT	CASSSNRGNTEAFF
TRBV9	once	TRBJ1-2	TRBD1	TGTGCCAGCAGCGCCGGACAGGGGAACTATGGCTACACCTTC	CASSAGQGNYGYTF
TRBV7-6	-	TRBJ1-1	-	TGTGCCAGCAGCTTGGCCGACGGACTCATGAACACTGAAGCTTTCTTT	CASSLADGLMNTEAFF
TRBV2	-	TRBJ2-1	TRBD2	TGTGCCAGCAGTAAAAAACCCACTAGCGGGGGAAACAATGAGCAGTTCTTC	CASSKKPTSGGNNEQFF
TRBV6-5	-	TRBJ1-1	-	TGTGCCAGCAAAGAGGACACTGAAGCTTTCTTT	CASKEDTEAFF
TRBV19	-	TRBJ2-7	-	TGTGCCAGTAGTATAGGACCAGGGATCTACGAGCAGTACTTC	CASSIGPGIYEQYF
TRBV4-2	-	TRBJ1-4	TRBD1	TGTGCCAGCAGCCAAGATATCGGACAGGGCGATGAAAAACTGTTTTTT	CASSQDIGQGDEKLFF
TRBV9	-	TRBJ2-7	-	TGTGCCAGCGGGGGGGCCGCGGACGGTTCCTACGAGCAGTACTTC	CASGGAADGSYEQYF
TRBV25-1	-	TRBJ1-5	-	TGTGCCAGCAGTGAGACAGGACTTCATCAGCCCCAGCATTTT	CASSETGLHQPQHF
TRBV11-3	-	TRBJ2-3	-	TGTGCCAGCAGCTTAGATCAGGGCACAGATACGCAGTATTTT	CASSLDQGTDTQYF
TRBV4-1	-	TRBJ2-5	-	TGCGCCAGCAGCCTATCTGGGCAGGGAGGGACCCAGTACTTC	CASSLSGQGGTQYF
TRBV21-1	-	TRBJ2-7	-	TGTGCCAGCCGGAATAGCGGGGGGGCCCACGAGCAGTACTTC	CASRNSGGAHEQYF
TRBV10-1	-	TRBJ2-2	-	TGCGCCAGCAGTGAGGAAACACTAGGGACCGGGGAGCTGTTTTTT	CASSEETLGTGELFF
TRBV5-8	-	TRBJ1-5	TRBD1	TGTGCCAGCAGCGCCGGACAGGGGATGTTGGAGCCCCAGCATTTT	CASSAGQGMLEPQHF
TRBV4-3	-	TRBJ1-2	-	TGCGCCAGCAGGGCCCACGCAGGGAACTATGGCTACACCTTC	CASRAHAGNYGYTF
TRBV29-1	-	TRBJ2-5	TRBD2	TGCAGCGTTGATGTTCAGACTAGCGGGGGAGAGCAAGAGACCCAGTACTTC	CSVDVQTSGGEQETQYF
TRBV23-1	-	TRBJ2-2	-	TGCGCCAGCACCCCCACGGGGAACACCGGGGAGCTGTTTTTT	CASTPTGNTGELFF
TRBV2	-	TRBJ2-5	-	TGTGCCAGCAGTGAAGGGCGATTGGGAGGTGGCCAAGAGACCCAGTACTTC	CASSEGRLGGGQETQYF
TRBV14	-	TRBJ1-2	-	TGTGCCAGCAGCCTCGGCAAGGGCAGGGGTGCCACATATGGCTACACCTTC	CASSLGKGRGATYGYTF
TRBV7-2	-	TRBJ1-2	TRBD1	TGTGCCAGCAGCTTAGCCCAGGGGGCCAATGGCTACACCTTC	CASSLAQGANGYTF
TRBV10-3	-	TRBJ1-3	TRBD1	TGTGCCATCAGACAGGGGTTTCGCTCTGGAAACACCATATATTTT	CAIRQGFRSGNTIYF
TRBV6-5	-	TRBJ2-7	-	TGTGCCAGCGGTAGATCAAGCGAGCAGTACTTC	CASGRSSEQYF
TRBV3-1/TRBV3-2	few	TRBJ2-2	TRBD2	TGTGCCAGCAGCCAAGATCTTGGGACTAGCGGGGGCACCGGGGAGCTGTTTTTT	CASSQDLGTSGGTGELFF
TRBV5-1	-	TRBJ2-3	-	TGCGCCAGCAGCGGGGGCGTTGCGGGAGATACGCAGTATTTT	CASSGGVAGDTQYF
TRBV7-6	-	TRBJ2-7	TRBD1	TGTGCCAGCAGCTTAGACCCCGGGACAGGGCTCGACGAGCAGTACTTC	CASSLDPGTGLDEQYF
TRBV6-5	-	TRBJ1-1	-	TGTGCCAGCAGTCCCGACATCCCGGGGGGCACTGAAGCTTTCTTT	CASSPDIPGGTEAFF
TRBV5-4	many	TRBJ2-3	TRBD2	TGTGCCAGCAGCTCCAGTAGGGCGCGGGGGGGCCAGGATACGCAGTATTTT	CASSSSRARGGQDTQYF
TRBV4-1	-	TRBJ2-1	TRBD2	TGCGCCAGCAGCCAAGATCGCACTAGCGGGGGGGGGTTGAATGAGCAGTTCTTC	CASSQDRTSGGGLNEQFF
TRBV5-6	once	TRBJ2-2	TRBD1	TGTGCCAGCAGCTTAGGACAGGGCGTTGCCGGGGAGCTGTTTTTT	CASSLGQGVAGELFF
TRBV19	-	TRBJ1-4	-	TGTGCCAGTAGGTCCCTGGTTGGCGAAAAACTGTTTTTT	CASRSLVGEKLFF
TRBV7-9	-	TRBJ1-1	-	TGTGCCAGCAGCCAAGGACAGAGGGACACTGAAGCTTTCTTT	CASSQGQRDTEAFF
TRBV14	-	TRBJ2-7	TRBD1	TGTGCCAGCAGCCAAGATTTTTCCCGGGACAGATCTTACGAGCAGTACTTC	CASSQDFSRDRSYEQYF
TRBV21-1	-	TRBJ1-5	-	TGTGCCAGCAGCAAAGACCGGACTCCCGTCGGCAATCAGCCCCAGCATTTT	CASSKDRTPVGNQPQHF
TRBV4-3	-	TRBJ1-3	-	TGCGCCAGCAGCCAGACAGCTTCTGGAAACACCATATATTTT	CASSQTASGNTIYF
TRBV10-3	once	TRBJ2-7	TRBD2	TGTGCCATCAGGGAGACTAGCGAACGGAGCTACGAGCAGTACTTC	CAIRETSERSYEQYF
TRBV19	-	TRBJ2-2	TRBD1	TGTGCCAGTAGTGGGACAGGGATTCCCGGGGAGCTGTTTTTT	CASSGTGIPGELFF
TRBV6-5	-	TRBJ2-7	TRBD1	TGTGCCAGCAGCCCGGGACAGGGGTTCTACGAGCAGTACTTC	CASSPGQGFYEQYF
TRBV2	-	TRBJ2-1	-	TGTGCCAGCACCGGCAATGAGCAGTTCTTC	CASTGNEQFF
TRBV6-1	-	TRBJ1-3	-	TGTGCCAGCAGTGAAGAACGGGTATCATTTGGAAACACCATATATTTT	CASSEERVSFGNTIYF
TRBV7-8	-	TRBJ2-3	TRBD2	TGTGCCAGCAGCAATACTATAATACTAGCGGGGGGCACAGATACGCAGTATTTT	CASSNTIILAGGTDTQYF
TRBV5-4	-	TRBJ1-1	TRBD1	TGTGCCAGCAGTTCGCCGACAGGGGGCCTTAACACTGAAGCTTTCTTT	CASSSPTGGLNTEAFF